This T cell receptor (beta chain) comes out of a study of cytomegalovirus exposure and HLA in healthy donors. Study-level information: There were approximately 400 genotyped donors. Of these, roughly 80% fell in the genetic ancestry cluster associated with self-reported Caucasian donors. Regarding the study as a whole: Reports described diagnosis of cytomegalovirus status by the classifier as highly specific and sensitive. One variant, a missense change in DCLRE1C, was linked in a later analysis to TCR beta V- and J-gene trimming.

Comments on this clone: Its specificity is unknown.

The CDR3 is 15 residues long. Looked up from germline, CDR1 is SGHAT and CDR2 is FQNNGV. V lost 7 bases, J lost 2 bases, and 10 bases stayed unmatched. The PCR had 60 Vbeta and 13 Jbeta primers. The table came from immunoSEQ multiplex PCR; TCRdb's copy has only in-frame clones and leaves some out. The table includes 85,000 to 130,000 clones, 65% to 80% detected once. The TCR comes from a woman aged 50 to 60 in good health and CMV-seropositive. The sample consisted of PBMCs. The chain is built from TRBV11-2 and TRBJ1-2; 7 bases match TRBD1. This CDR3 is CASTYSTGSNYGYTF. CDR3 in DNA: TGTGCCAGCACCTATTCGACAGGGAGCAACTATGGCTACACCTTC.